A single sample gave rise to the 32 T cell receptor beta chains below, sequenced in a study of CD8 T cells in Susac syndrome. RNA in amounts of roughly 0.5 to 1 ug was reverse transcribed with random hexamers. Via MiXCR, TCRdb re-called the immunoSEQ multiplex PCR reads, giving one row per CDR3 protein. The sample includes roughly 250,000 distinct CDR3 sequences, about 95% of them seen just once. The sample taken for sequencing was CD4+ T cells from PBMCs. The source is a human donor with Susac syndrome.

In nucleotides, the CDR3 is TGCAGCGTTGCGGTTGAGGGCTACACCTTC. This encodes CSVAVEGYTF. The rearrangement joins TRBV29-1 to TRBJ1-2, with D unclear. With 4 bases removed from V and 8 bases from J, the gap between germline ends came to 8 bases. The CDR3 spans 10 residues. Germline-derived CDR1 and CDR2 are SQVTM and ANQGSEA.

The CDR3 is CASSVAPTGSGTGELFF. In DNA form, the CDR3 reads TGTGCCAGCAGCGTAGCACCTACAGGGTCGGGCACCGGGGAGCTGTTTTTT. The V gene is TRBV9, the J gene TRBJ2-2, with a tentative D call TRBD1 (6 bases). V lost 0 bases and J lost 4, with 16 bases in between. Germline V gene sequence: CDR1 SGDLS, CDR2 YYNGEE. There are 17 residues in the CDR3.

This clonotype was seen a single time. This sequence joins TRBV28 and TRBJ2-7; TRBD2 is a possible D gene (5 bases). CDR3 length equals 12 residues. CDR1 and CDR2 from the germline V gene are MDHEN and SYDVKM. The V and J ends lost 9 bases and 3 bases respectively, with 12 bases between them. The CDR3, as DNA: TGTGCCAGTCTACGGGAACGCTACGAGCAGTACTTC. It translates to CASLRERYEQYF. Variable domain in full (rest from reference TRBV28 and TRBJ2-7): DVKVTQSSRYLVKRTGEKVFLECVQDMDHENMFWYRQDPGLGLRLIYFSYDVKMKEKGDIPEGYSVSREKKERFSLILESASTNQTSMYLCASLRERYEQYFGPGTRLTVT.

The V and J genes are TRBV30 and TRBJ1-2, with a possible D match to TRBD1 (5 bases). V was cut by 8 bases and J by 4 bases, with 14 bases left in between. The CDR3 runs to 12 residues. The germline V gene has CDR1 GTSNPN and CDR2 SVGIG (reference sequence). This CDR3 is CAGTSTGYGYTF. In DNA form, the CDR3 reads TGTGCCGGGACTTCGACGGGCTATGGCTACACCTTC.

CDR3 nucleotide sequence: TGTGCCAGCAGTCAACGACAAGGTCTGCAGTACTTC. It specifies CASSQRQGLQYF. This chain connects TRBV7-9 to TRBJ2-7; D uncertain. The CDR3 is made up of 12 amino acids. Germline CDR1 SEHNR, CDR2 FQNEAQ (reference sequence). V was pared by 6 bases and J by 9 bases, with 15 bases between.

A single count supports this clonotype. The CDR3 region has the DNA TGCAGTCTGTTAGCGGAGACCTCCTACAATGAGCAGTTCTTC. This gives the protein CSLLAETSYNEQFF. The chain is built from TRBV20-1 and TRBJ2-1; TRBD2 might be the D (6 bases). V was pared by 8 bases and J by 0 bases, with 14 bases between. This CDR3 has 14 residues. CDR1 and CDR2 (germline): DFQATT, SNEGSKA (reference sequence).

The V gene is TRBV29-1, the J gene TRBJ2-1, with D maybe TRBD1 (6 bases). In germline, CDR1 is SQVTM, CDR2 ANQGSEA. The germline V and J ends were trimmed by 6 bases and 3 bases, with 21 bases remaining between them. The CDR3 totals 16 residues. CDR3 in amino acids: CSVWGPGHTLYNEQFF. The CDR3 nucleotides read TGCAGCGTCTGGGGGCCGGGACACACCCTCTACAATGAGCAGTTCTTC.

The chain has TRBV7-8 and TRBJ2-7; 7 bases line up with TRBD2. Trimming took 3 bases from V and 4 from J; bases not matched to a gene: 21. Germline-derived CDR1 and CDR2 are SGHVS and FQNEAQ. The CDR3 has 19 residues. The CDR3 sequence is CASSFLTSDFFTGGYEQYF. Written as DNA, the CDR3 is TGTGCCAGCAGCTTCTTGACTTCGGACTTTTTCACGGGGGGTTACGAGCAGTACTTC.

The chain joins TRBV27 to TRBJ2-1, with 11 bases fitting TRBD2. The V segment lost 4 bases and the J segment 10 bases; nucleotides outside the gene matches: 9. The germline V gene encodes CDR1 MNHEY and CDR2 SMNVEV (reference sequence). The length of the CDR3 is 15 residues. The CDR3 DNA follows: TGTGCCAGCAGTTCCCGACTAGCGGGATACGGGGAGCAGTTCTTC. This translates into CASSSRLAGYGEQFF.

The rearrangement links TRBV3-1 to TRBJ2-2, with 7 nucleotides matching TRBD2. This CDR3 is 14 amino acids long. V gave up 3 bases and J gave up 4 bases; unmatched junction bases: 2. The V gene's germline CDR1 is LGHDT and CDR2 YNNKEL (reference sequence). The CDR3 DNA reads TGTGCCAGCAGCCACGTAGCGGGCACCGGGGAGCTGTTTTTT. This gives the protein CASSHVAGTGELFF.

J is TRBJ1-2 and V is TRBV9; D is undetermined. Per germline, CDR1 SGDLS and CDR2 YYNGEE. V was shortened by 4 bases and J by 6 bases, with 10 bases between the two germline ends. The CDR3 spans 12 residues. The CDR3 reads CASSSQKDGYTF. CDR3 DNA sequence: TGTGCCAGCAGCTCCCAGAAGGATGGCTACACCTTC.

V and J are TRBV4-1 and TRBJ2-1; TRBD2 matches at 9 bases. The V segment lost 0 bases and the J segment 1 base; nucleotides outside the gene matches: 10. Germline V gene sequence: CDR1 MGHRA, CDR2 YSYEKL. CDR3 length: 19 residues. CDR3 residues: CASSQDYLGAGGSYNEQFF. In DNA form, the CDR3 reads TGCGCCAGCAGCCAAGATTATCTGGGAGCGGGAGGATCCTACAATGAGCAGTTCTTC.

This rearrangement joins TRBV11-2 to TRBJ2-5; D remains ambiguous. Trimming removed 4 bases from V and 5 bases from J, with 8 bases in between. The germline V gene has CDR1 SGHAT and CDR2 FQNNGV. The CDR3 has 12 residues. CDR3 loop: CASSSSWETQYF. The CDR3 nucleotides are TGTGCCAGCAGCTCATCCTGGGAGACCCAGTACTTC.

This clonotype came up once. The chain is built from TRBV6-5 and TRBJ1-5; 8 nucleotides align to TRBD1. V trimming: 4 bases; J trimming: 2 bases; junction bases outside the gene matches: 7. This CDR3 comprises 16 residues. CDR1 MNHEY and CDR2 SVGAGI come from the germline V gene. This chain's CDR3 is CASSSPDRGGNQPQHF. CDR3 bases: TGTGCCAGCAGTTCACCCGACAGGGGAGGCAATCAGCCCCAGCATTTT.

This chain connects TRBV27 to TRBJ2-2, with D unresolved. The germline V gene encodes CDR1 MNHEY and CDR2 SMNVEV (reference sequence). This CDR3 has 14 residues. V shed 3 bases and J shed 5 bases, with 10 bases lying between them. CDR3 loop: CASSFCEWTGELFF. CDR3 coding DNA: TGTGCCAGCAGTTTTTGCGAGTGGACCGGGGAGCTGTTTTTT.

The chain couples TRBV7-9 to TRBJ2-1; D is uncertain. Trimming took off 5 bases at V and 5 bases at J, with 13 bases between the two ends. CDR1 is SEHNR and CDR2 is FQNEAQ in the germline V gene (reference sequence). This CDR3 has 14 amino acids. The CDR3 DNA follows: TGTGCCAGCAGCCCGGTCGGAGTGGACAATGAGCAGTTCTTC. The encoded protein is CASSPVGVDNEQFF. The full variable domain, completed using reference TRBV7-9 and TRBJ2-1, is DTGVSQNPRHKITKRGQNVTFRCDPISEHNRLYWYRQTLGQGPEFLTYFQNEAQLEKSRLLSDRFSAERPKGSFSTLEIQRTEQGDSAMYLCASSPVGVDNEQFFGPGTRLTVL.

This rearrangement joins TRBV29-1 to TRBJ1-2; tentatively, D is TRBD1 (6 bases). Germline CDR1 reads SQVTM; CDR2 reads ANQGSEA. The CDR3 contains 14 residues. V shed 6 bases and J shed 0 bases, with 14 bases lying between them. CDR3 nucleotide sequence: TGCAGCGTGGGGGGGGACACTTCTAACTATGGCTACACCTTC. Translated, it gives CSVGGDTSNYGYTF.

This chain connects TRBV20-1 to TRBJ2-3, with 10 bases matching TRBD2. This CDR3 spans 14 amino acids. Germline V gives CDR1 DFQATT, CDR2 SNEGSKA (reference sequence). V shed 2 bases, J shed 11 bases, and the junction held 10 bases outside the gene matches. CDR3 amino acids: CSARRTSGLRGQYF. In nucleotides, the CDR3 is TGCAGTGCTAGACGGACTAGCGGCCTCCGGGGGCAGTATTTT.

DNA for the CDR3: TGTGCCAGCAGGACCCCCGTGCTCGAGACCCAGTACTTC. As protein: CASRTPVLETQYF. The chain is built from TRBV12-3 or TRBV12-4 and TRBJ2-5; D call uncertain. The CDR3 sequence is 13 residues long. Trimming took 6 bases from V and 5 from J, leaving 13 bases between them.

V and J are TRBV12-3 or TRBV12-4 and TRBJ2-7; a weak D match, TRBD2 (6 bases). CDR3 length equals 15 residues. The V gene lost 3 bases and the J gene lost 5 bases, with 17 bases spanning the gap. The CDR3 nucleotides are TGTGCCAGCAGTTTGACCAGCGGAGGGAATCACGAGCAGTACTTC. Translation gives CASSLTSGGNHEQYF.

The rearrangement uses TRBV29-1 and TRBJ1-2; D is perhaps TRBD1 (6 bases). Germline V gene data show CDR1 as SQVTM and CDR2 as ANQGSEA. This CDR3 spans 12 amino acids. The V end was cut by 6 bases, the J end by 6 bases, with 14 bases between. The CDR3 coding sequence is TGCAGCGTGAGGACAGTAACCAATGGCTACACCTTC. This sequence encodes CSVRTVTNGYTF.

J is TRBJ2-5 and V is TRBV3-1, with D perhaps TRBD1 or TRBD2 (5 bases each). CDR3 length: 15 residues. Germline CDR1 is LGHDT and CDR2 is YNNKEL (reference sequence). The V gene lost 3 bases and the J gene lost 5 bases, with 16 bases spanning the gap. The CDR3 region is CASSQGPFNVETQYF. Here the CDR3 DNA reads TGTGCCAGCAGCCAGGGACCCTTTAATGTCGAGACCCAGTACTTC.

V usage is TRBV12-1 and J usage is TRBJ1-1. TRBV12-1 is shown as a pseudogene. The CDR3 extends over 11 amino acids. CDR3 DNA sequence: TGTGCCAGCAGCTGCCGCACTGAAGCTTTCTTT. Amino acids: CASSCRTEAFF.

The J gene is TRBJ2-6, the V gene TRBV3-1; D possibly corresponds to TRBD2 (6 bases). The V and J ends lost 0 bases and 0 bases respectively, with 18 bases between them. There are 20 residues in the CDR3. Germline loops: CDR1 LGHDT, CDR2 YNNKEL (reference sequence). The CDR3 DNA follows: TGTGCCAGCAGCCAAGAGTGGGGGGACGTGAGCCCCTCTGGGGCCAACGTCCTGACTTTC. It encodes CASSQEWGDVSPSGANVLTF.

This clonotype has more than one count but fewer than ten. The rearrangement uses TRBV7-9 and TRBJ1-1, with D uncertain. The CDR3 runs to 12 residues. Germline CDR1 SEHNR, CDR2 FQNEAQ (reference sequence). The V gene lost 7 bases and the J gene lost 1 base, with 7 bases spanning the gap. CDR3 loop: CASTRGNTEAFF. CDR3 sequence (DNA): TGTGCCAGCACTCGGGGGAACACTGAAGCTTTCTTT.

This CDR3 is CASSPRQGEAEAFF. The DNA of the CDR3 is TGTGCCAGCTCACCGCGGCAGGGGGAGGCTGAAGCTTTCTTT. The chain is built from TRBV18 and TRBJ1-1; 7 positions agree with TRBD1. Germline V CDR1 and CDR2: KGHSH, LQKENI. This CDR3 contains 14 residues. Losses at the gene ends were 3 bases for V and 6 bases for J; bases not matched to a gene: 7.

The chain uses TRBV12-3 or TRBV12-4 and TRBJ1-4; a possible D gene is TRBD1 (5 bases). V was shortened by 0 bases and J by 5 bases, with 10 bases between the two germline ends. The length of the CDR3 is 15 residues. CDR3 sequence (DNA): TGTGCCAGCAGTTTAGCGACAGACTACAATGAAAAACTGTTTTTT. This gives the protein CASSLATDYNEKLFF.

The V and J genes are TRBV6-2 or TRBV6-3 and TRBJ1-2; tentatively, D is TRBD1 (5 bases). The CDR3 extends over 15 amino acids. V gave up 4 bases and J gave up 8 bases, with 20 bases separating them. CDR1 and CDR2 from the germline V gene are MNHEY and SVGEGT. DNA of the CDR3: TGTGCCAGCAGTTTTCGTCGGCAGGGAGGTTTGGGCTACACCTTC. Amino acids: CASSFRRQGGLGYTF.

CDR3 bases: TGCAGCGGAGGGACTAGCGGGAGGTCGACAGATACGCAGTATTTT. It translates to CSGGTSGRSTDTQYF. The V call is TRBV29-1, the J call TRBJ2-3; TRBD2 aligns across 15 bases. The CDR3 consists of 15 residues. The V gene end was trimmed by 7 bases and the J gene end by 3 bases; junction bases not matched to a gene: 5. The germline V gene has CDR1 SQVTM and CDR2 ANQGSEA.

The gene calls are TRBV4-1 and TRBJ2-5; D perhaps matches TRBD2 (5 bases). Looked up from germline, CDR1 is MGHRA and CDR2 is YSYEKL. The length of the CDR3 is 15 residues. V was trimmed by 4 bases and J by 1 base, leaving 13 bases between them. CDR3 protein: CASSRGGSFQETQYF. The CDR3 DNA reads TGCGCCAGCAGCCGAGGAGGTAGCTTCCAAGAGACCCAGTACTTC.

V usage is TRBV19 and J usage is TRBJ2-7; D perhaps matches TRBD2 (7 bases). CDR1 LNHDA and CDR2 SQIVND come from the germline V gene (reference sequence). CDR3 size: 13 residues. V was pared by 5 bases and J by 7 bases, with 15 bases between. The CDR3 DNA reads as TGTGCCAGTAGTGAGGGCAGGGGAGGGGAGCAGTACTTC. It is translated as CASSEGRGGEQYF.

This sequence joins TRBV24-1 and TRBJ1-2; 8 positions match TRBD1. Germline values: CDR1 KGHDR, CDR2 SFDVKD. The V and J ends lost 3 bases and 6 bases, in that order; junction bases with no gene match: 5. The CDR3 contains 14 residues. DNA of the CDR3: TGTGCCACCAGTGATCCCGGACAGGGAAATGGCTACACCTTC. It yields the protein CATSDPGQGNGYTF.